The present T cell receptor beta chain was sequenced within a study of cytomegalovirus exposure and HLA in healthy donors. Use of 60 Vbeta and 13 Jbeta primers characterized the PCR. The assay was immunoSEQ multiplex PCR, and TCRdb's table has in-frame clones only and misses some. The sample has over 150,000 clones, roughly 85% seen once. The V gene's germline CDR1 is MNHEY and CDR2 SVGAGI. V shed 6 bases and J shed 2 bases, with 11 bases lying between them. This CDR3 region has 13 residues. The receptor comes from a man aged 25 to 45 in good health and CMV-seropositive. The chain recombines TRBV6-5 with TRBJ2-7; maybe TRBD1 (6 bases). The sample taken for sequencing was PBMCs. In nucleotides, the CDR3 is TGTGCCAGCAGCACAGGGTTGGCCTACGAGCAGTACTTC. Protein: CASSTGLAYEQYF.